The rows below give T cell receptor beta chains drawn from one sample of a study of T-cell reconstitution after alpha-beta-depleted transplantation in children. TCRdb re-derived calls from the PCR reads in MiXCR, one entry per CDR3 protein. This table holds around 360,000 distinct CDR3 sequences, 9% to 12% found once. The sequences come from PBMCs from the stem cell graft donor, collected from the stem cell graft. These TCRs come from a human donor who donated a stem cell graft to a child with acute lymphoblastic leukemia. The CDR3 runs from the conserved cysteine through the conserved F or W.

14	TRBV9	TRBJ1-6	CASSPSPRNSPLHF
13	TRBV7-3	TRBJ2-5	CASSLANGETQYF
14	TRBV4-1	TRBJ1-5	CASSQGGRGQPQHF
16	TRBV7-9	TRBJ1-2	CASSLAADRTNYGYTF
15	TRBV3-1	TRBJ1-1	CASSLGVAGNTEAFF
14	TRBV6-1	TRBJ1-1	CASSRGGLNTEAFF
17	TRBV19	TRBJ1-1	CATRGNQPPKENTEAFF
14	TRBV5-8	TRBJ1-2	CASSVTGQGYGYTF
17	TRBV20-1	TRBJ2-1	CSARFPPPGTTNNEQFF
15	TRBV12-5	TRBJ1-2	CASGSAGQEDYGYTF
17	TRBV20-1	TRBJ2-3	CSARGWPVAGGVDTQYF
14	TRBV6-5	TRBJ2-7	CASSYSTQTYEQYF
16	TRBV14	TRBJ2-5	CASSQARASIGETQYF
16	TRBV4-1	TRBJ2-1	CASSQSLAGGRNEQFF
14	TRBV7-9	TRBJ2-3	CASSPPPGSDTQYF
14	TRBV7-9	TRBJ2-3	CATRDGLVPDTQYF
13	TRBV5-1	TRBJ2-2	CASTRDYTGELFF
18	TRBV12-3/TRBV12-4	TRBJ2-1	CASSLGGLSFEGYNEQFF
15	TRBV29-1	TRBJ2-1	CSVEKGTVSYNEQFF
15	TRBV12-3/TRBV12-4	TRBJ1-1	CASSLFGAEQGTSFF
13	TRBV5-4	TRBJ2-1	CASTRGSYNEQFF
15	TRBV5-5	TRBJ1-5	CASSLVPQNNQPQHF
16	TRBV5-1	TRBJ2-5	CASSRSGLAGEETQYF
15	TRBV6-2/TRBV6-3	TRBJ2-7	CASSYGLAGVSEQYF
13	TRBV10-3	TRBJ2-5	CAIRNSQGETQYF
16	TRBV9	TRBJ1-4	CASSGRYRDRGEKLFF
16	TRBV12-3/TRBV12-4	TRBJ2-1	CASSRRGQVSYNEQFF
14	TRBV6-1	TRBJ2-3	CASRVQPSTDTQYF
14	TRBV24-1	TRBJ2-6	CATSRTSGANVLTF
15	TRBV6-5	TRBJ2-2	CASSSWTGMAGELFF
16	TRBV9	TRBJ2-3	CASSAREGTATDTQYF
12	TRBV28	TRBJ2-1	CASSPRTSGQFF
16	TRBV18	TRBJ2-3	CASSLPTSVSTDTQYF
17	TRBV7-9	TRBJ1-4	CASSQPSTGREYEKLFF
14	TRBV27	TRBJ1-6	CASSLLQNNSPLHF
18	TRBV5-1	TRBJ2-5	CASSFDGTSGSAQETQYF
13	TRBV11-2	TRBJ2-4	CASSPESLNIQYF
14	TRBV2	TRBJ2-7	CASSEAGGRPEQYF
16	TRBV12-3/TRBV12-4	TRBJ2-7	CASSLAASGSSYEQYF
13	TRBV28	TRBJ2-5	CATTGPMQETQYF
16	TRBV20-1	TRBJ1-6	CSAKGLGSSYNSPLHF
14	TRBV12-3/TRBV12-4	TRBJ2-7	CASSFSGKPYEQYF
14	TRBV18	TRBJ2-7	CASSPDDPGGEQYF
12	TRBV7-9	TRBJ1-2	CASSADSFLYTF
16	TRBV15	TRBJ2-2	CATSRVQGANTGELFF
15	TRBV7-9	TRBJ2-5	CASSPRTSGGETQYF
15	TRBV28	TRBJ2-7	CASSLPGRAPYEQYF
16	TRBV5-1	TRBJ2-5	CASSLEPQGAGETQYF
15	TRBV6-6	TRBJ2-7	CASSYSPSGTHEQYF
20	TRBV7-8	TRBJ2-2	CASSLETSGSRGPRTGELFF
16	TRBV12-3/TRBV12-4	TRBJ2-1	CASSPGGGRSYNEQFF
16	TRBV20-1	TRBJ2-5	CSARGLAVPGGETQYF
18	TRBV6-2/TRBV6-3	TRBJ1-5	CASSYERPNDYSNQPQHF